This entry describes one T cell receptor (beta chain). These data are taken from a study of long-term antiretroviral therapy in people with HIV. The immunoSEQ assay was v3.0, run at survey level. Clones were sequenced by immunoSEQ multiplex PCR, and TCRdb holds only the in-frame ones, with some missing. The profile shows 20,000 or so clones, approximately 88% of them singletons. The sample in question was unsorted PBMCs, obtained 0.9 years after starting antiretroviral therapy. The sequence was obtained from a man aged 18 to 29 with HIV.

CDR3 amino acids: CASSWGDKAEAFF. CDR3 nucleotides: TGTGCCAGCAGCTGGGGGGATAAGGCTGAAGCTTTCTTT. The rearrangement joins TRBV28 to TRBJ1-1; a possible D gene is TRBD1 (5 bases). V was clipped by 6 bases and J by 6 bases, with 14 bases between them. This CDR3 region has 13 residues. The germline V gene encodes CDR1 MDHEN and CDR2 SYDVKM. The whole variable domain, filled in from reference TRBV28 and TRBJ1-1, reads DVKVTQSSRYLVKRTGEKVFLECVQDMDHENMFWYRQDPGLGLRLIYFSYDVKMKEKGDIPEGYSVSREKKERFSLILESASTNQTSMYLCASSWGDKAEAFFGQGTRLTVV.